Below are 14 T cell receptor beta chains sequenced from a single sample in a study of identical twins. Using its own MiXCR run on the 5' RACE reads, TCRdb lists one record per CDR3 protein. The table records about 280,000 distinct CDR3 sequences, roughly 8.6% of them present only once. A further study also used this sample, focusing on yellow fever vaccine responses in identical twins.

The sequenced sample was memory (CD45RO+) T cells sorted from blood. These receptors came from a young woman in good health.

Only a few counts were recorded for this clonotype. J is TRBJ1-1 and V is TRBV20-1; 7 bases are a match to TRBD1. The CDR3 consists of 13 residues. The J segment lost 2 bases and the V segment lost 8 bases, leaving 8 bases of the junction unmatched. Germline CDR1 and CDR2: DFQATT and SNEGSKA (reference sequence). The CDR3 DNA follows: TGCAGTTTCGAAGGGGGCATTAACACTGAAGCTTTCTTT. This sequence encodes CSFEGGINTEAFF.

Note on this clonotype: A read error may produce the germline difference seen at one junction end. The DNA for the CDR3 is TGTGCCAGTAGTGGAATCTACAGGGTCGGGATTTACAATGAGGAGTTCTTC. Translating it yields CASSGIYRVGIYNEEFF. The chain uses TRBV19 and TRBJ2-1; possibly TRBD1 for D (6 bases). The CDR3 has 17 amino acids. CDR1 is LNHDA, CDR2 SQIVND, per germline (reference sequence). Full variable domain (remainder filled in from reference TRBV19 and TRBJ2-1): DGGITQSPKYLFRKEGQNVTLSCEQNLNHDAMYWYRQDPGQGLRLIYYSQIVNDFQKGDIAEGYSVSREKKESFPLTVTSAQKNPTAFYLCASSGIYRVGIYNEEFFGPGTRLTVL.

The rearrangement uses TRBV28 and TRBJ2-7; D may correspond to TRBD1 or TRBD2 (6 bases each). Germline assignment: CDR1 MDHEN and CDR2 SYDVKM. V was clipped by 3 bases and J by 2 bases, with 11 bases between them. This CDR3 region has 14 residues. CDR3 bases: TGTGCCAGCAGTTTTCGAGGGGGGACCTACGAGCAGTACTTC. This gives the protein CASSFRGGTYEQYF.

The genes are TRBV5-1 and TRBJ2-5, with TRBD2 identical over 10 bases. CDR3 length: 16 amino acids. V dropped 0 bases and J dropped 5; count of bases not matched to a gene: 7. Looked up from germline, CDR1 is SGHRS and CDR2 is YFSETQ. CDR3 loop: CASSLVPSGGAETQYF. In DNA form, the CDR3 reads TGCGCCAGCAGCTTGGTGCCGAGCGGGGGGGCGGAGACCCAGTACTTC.

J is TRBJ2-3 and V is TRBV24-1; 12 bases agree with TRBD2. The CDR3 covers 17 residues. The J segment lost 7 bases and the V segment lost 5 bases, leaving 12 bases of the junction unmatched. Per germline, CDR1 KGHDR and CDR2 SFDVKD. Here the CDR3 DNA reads TGTGCCACCAGTGTACTAGCGGGAGGAGGAGGGGATAATACGCAGTATTTT. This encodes CATSVLAGGGGDNTQYF.

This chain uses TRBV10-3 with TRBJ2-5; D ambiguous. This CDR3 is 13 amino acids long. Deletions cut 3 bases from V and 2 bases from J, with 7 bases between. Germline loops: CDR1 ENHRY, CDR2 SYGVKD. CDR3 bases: TGTGCCATCAGTGATGGGCCACAAGAGACCCAGTACTTC. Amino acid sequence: CAISDGPQETQYF.

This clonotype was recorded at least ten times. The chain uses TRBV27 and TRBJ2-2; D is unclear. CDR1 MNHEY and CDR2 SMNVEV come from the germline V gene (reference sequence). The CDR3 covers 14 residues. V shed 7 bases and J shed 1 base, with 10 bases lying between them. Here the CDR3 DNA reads TGTGCCAGCACCGATCGGATGAACACCGGGGAGCTGTTTTTT. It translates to CASTDRMNTGELFF.

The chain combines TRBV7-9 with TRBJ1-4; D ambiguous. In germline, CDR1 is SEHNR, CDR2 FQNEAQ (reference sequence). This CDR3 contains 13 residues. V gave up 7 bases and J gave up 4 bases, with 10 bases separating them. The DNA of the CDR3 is TGTGCCAGCACCCCGCAGGTTAATGAAAAACTGTTTTTT. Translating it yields CASTPQVNEKLFF. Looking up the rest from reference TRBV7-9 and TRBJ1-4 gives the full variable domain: DTGVSQNPRHKITKRGQNVTFRCDPISEHNRLYWYRQTLGQGPEFLTYFQNEAQLEKSRLLSDRFSAERPKGSFSTLEIQRTEQGDSAMYLCASTPQVNEKLFFGSGTQLSVL.

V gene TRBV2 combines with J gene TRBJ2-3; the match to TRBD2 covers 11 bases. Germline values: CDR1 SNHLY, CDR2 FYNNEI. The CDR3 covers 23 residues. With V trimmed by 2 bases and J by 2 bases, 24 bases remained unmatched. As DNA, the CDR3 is TGTGCCAGCAGTGAACCTAGCGGGGGGAACATTGTGGGGACAGGGAACCACACAGATACGCAGTATTTT. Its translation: CASSEPSGGNIVGTGNHTDTQYF.

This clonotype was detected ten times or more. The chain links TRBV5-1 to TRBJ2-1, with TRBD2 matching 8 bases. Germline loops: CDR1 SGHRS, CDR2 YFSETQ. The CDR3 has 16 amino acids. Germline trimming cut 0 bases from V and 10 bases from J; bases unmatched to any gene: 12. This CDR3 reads CASSLDGSGARREQFF. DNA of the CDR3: TGCGCCAGCAGCTTGGATGGTAGCGGGGCACGTAGGGAGCAGTTCTTC.

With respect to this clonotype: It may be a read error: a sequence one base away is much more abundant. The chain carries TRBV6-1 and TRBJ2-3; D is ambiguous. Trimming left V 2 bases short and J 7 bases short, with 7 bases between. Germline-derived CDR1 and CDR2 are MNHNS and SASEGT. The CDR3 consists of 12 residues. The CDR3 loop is CASSELSNTQYF. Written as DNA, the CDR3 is TGTGCCAGCAGTGAACTGTCAAATACGCAGTATTTT.

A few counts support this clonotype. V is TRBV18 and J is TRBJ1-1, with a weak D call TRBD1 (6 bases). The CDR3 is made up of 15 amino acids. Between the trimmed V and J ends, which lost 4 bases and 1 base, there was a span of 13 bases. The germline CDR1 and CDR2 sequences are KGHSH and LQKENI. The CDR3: CASSLDRKGNTEAFF. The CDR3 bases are TGTGCCAGCTCACTGGACAGAAAAGGGAACACTGAAGCTTTCTTT. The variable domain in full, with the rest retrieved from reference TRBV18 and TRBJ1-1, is NAGVMQNPRHLVRRRGQEARLRCSPMKGHSHVYWYRQLPEEGLKFMVYLQKENIIDESGMPKERFSAEFPKEGPSILRIQQVVRGDSAAYFCASSLDRKGNTEAFFGQGTRLTVV.

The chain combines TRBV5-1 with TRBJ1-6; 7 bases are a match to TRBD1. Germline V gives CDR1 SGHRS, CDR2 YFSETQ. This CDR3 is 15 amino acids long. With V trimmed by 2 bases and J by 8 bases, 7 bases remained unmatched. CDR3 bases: TGCGCCAGCAGCTTAGAAGGGGGCTGGGATTCACCCCTCCACTTT. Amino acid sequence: CASSLEGGWDSPLHF.

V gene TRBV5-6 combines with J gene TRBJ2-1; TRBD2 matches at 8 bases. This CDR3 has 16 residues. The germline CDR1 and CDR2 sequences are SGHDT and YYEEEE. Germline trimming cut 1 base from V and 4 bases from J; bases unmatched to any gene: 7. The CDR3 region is CASSLFTGGAYNEQFF. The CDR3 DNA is TGTGCCAGCAGCTTGTTTACCGGGGGGGCTTACAATGAGCAGTTCTTC.